Below, 11 T cell receptor beta chains from the same sample are listed, as sequenced in a study of Graves' ophthalmopathy and Graves' hyperthyroidism. RNA transcripts were the template, and TCR beta CDR3 regions were amplified from them. The first round was an RT-PCR with HTBI primers, and the second round was a multiplex PCR. TCRdb re-called the multiplex PCR reads with MiXCR, one entry per CDR3 protein. Of about 620,000 distinct CDR3 sequences listed, about 20% are singletons. Sequenced sample: peripheral blood. These receptors came from a young woman with stable Graves' hyperthyroidism. Some clones in this sample may be carry-over from other donors' samples.

The chain joins TRBV12-3 or TRBV12-4 to TRBJ1-2, with D hard to call. The CDR3 is 14 amino acids. V shed 6 bases and J shed 4 bases, with 15 bases lying between them. CDR3 residues: CASSSRRDAYGYTF. In DNA form, the CDR3 reads TGTGCCAGCAGCAGCAGGAGGGATGCCTATGGCTACACCTTC.

The V and J genes are TRBV12-3 or TRBV12-4 and TRBJ2-7, with TRBD1 matching 7 bases. V was clipped by 4 bases and J by 3 bases; unmatched bases: 12. The length of the CDR3 is 16 residues. The CDR3 DNA follows: TGTGCCAGCAGTTACCCGGGACAGAGGTTGGGCTACGAGCAGTACTTC. It yields the protein CASSYPGQRLGYEQYF.

In its sample, this clonotype was seen many times. This chain joins TRBV12-3 or TRBV12-4 and TRBJ1-5; a possible D gene is TRBD1 (6 bases). The CDR3 consists of 13 residues. Between the trimmed V and J ends, which lost 4 bases and 6 bases, there was a span of 10 bases. The CDR3 loop is CASSSTGTQPQHF. CDR3 bases: TGTGCCAGCAGTTCCACAGGGACTCAGCCCCAGCATTTT.

This clonotype was seen at least ten times. The CDR3 here is CASSSLRDNSSPLHF. The CDR3, as DNA: TGTGCCAGTAGCAGCCTCCGGGACAATAGTTCACCCCTCCACTTT. The chain joins TRBV19 to TRBJ1-6; perhaps TRBD1 as D (6 bases). Per the germline V gene, CDR1 is LNHDA and CDR2 is SQIVND (reference sequence). The V end was cut by 6 bases, the J end by 9 bases, with 18 bases between. This CDR3 spans 15 amino acids.

This clonotype has ten or more counts. The V and J genes are TRBV5-1 and TRBJ1-2; D unresolved. Between the trimmed V and J ends, which lost 7 bases and 4 bases, there was a span of 8 bases. Germline-derived CDR1 and CDR2 are SGHRS and YFSETQ. The CDR3 totals 11 residues. In DNA form, the CDR3 reads TGCGCCAGCGGGGAGGGCTATGGCTACACCTTC. It translates to CASGEGYGYTF.

The V call is TRBV20-1, the J call TRBJ1-2, with a tentative D call TRBD1 (5 bases). Germline assignment: CDR1 DFQATT and CDR2 SNEGSKA (reference sequence). V was clipped by 1 base and J by 3 bases, with 18 bases between them. This CDR3 is 16 amino acids long. In DNA form, the CDR3 reads TGCAGTGCTAGAGGTCGACGGGGGGGTCCGGACTATGGCTACACCTTC. Translation: CSARGRRGGPDYGYTF.

This clonotype was counted ten times or more. This chain connects TRBV5-5 to TRBJ2-2; the D is unclear. The CDR3 runs 14 residues. The V gene lost 2 bases and the J gene lost 1 base, with 6 bases spanning the gap. CDR1 and CDR2 from the germline V gene are SGHKS and YYEKEE (reference sequence). The chain's CDR3 is CASSFFRNTGELFF. CDR3 sequence (DNA): TGTGCCAGCAGCTTCTTTAGGAACACCGGGGAGCTGTTTTTT. Drawing the rest from reference TRBV5-5 and TRBJ2-2, the complete variable domain is DAGVTQSPTHLIKTRGQQVTLRCSPISGHKSVSWYQQVLGQGPQFIFQYYEKEERGRGNFPDRFSARQFPNYSSELNVNALLLGDSALYLCASSFFRNTGELFFGEGSRLTVL.

This clonotype was seen at least ten times. The chain employs TRBV12-3 or TRBV12-4 and TRBJ2-4; no clear D gene. Trimming took 2 bases from V and 2 from J, leaving 7 bases between them. CDR3 length: 14 residues. The CDR3 is CASSLLGSKNIQYF. CDR3 nucleotide sequence: TGTGCCAGCAGTTTATTGGGGTCCAAAAACATTCAGTACTTC.

In its sample, this clonotype was seen many times. The CDR3 DNA reads TGCGCCAGCGGCCCAACAAGGAACACTGAAGCTTTCTTT. Translated, it gives CASGPTRNTEAFF. This chain joins TRBV5-1 and TRBJ1-1; D uncertain. The CDR3 has 13 residues. V lost 7 bases and J lost 1, with 11 bases in between. Germline CDR1 is SGHRS and CDR2 is YFSETQ.

This clonotype was seen only a few times. The chain joins TRBV7-8 to TRBJ2-4, with 9 bases fitting TRBD1. J gave up 8 bases and V 5 bases, and 4 bases lay outside the gene matches. Germline V gene data show CDR1 as SGHVS and CDR2 as FQNEAQ. There are 13 residues in the CDR3. CDR3 sequence: CASSARQGDIQYF. The CDR3 bases are TGTGCCAGCAGCGCCCGACAGGGGGACATTCAGTACTTC.

This clonotype was seen many times. The chain is built from TRBV27 and TRBJ2-7; 11 nucleotides agree with TRBD2. Germline trimming cut 5 bases from V and 7 bases from J; bases unmatched to any gene: 19. The CDR3 length is 18 residues. Per germline, CDR1 MNHEY and CDR2 SMNVEV (reference sequence). CDR3 amino acids: CASSRVASGRSRGEEQYF. The CDR3 coding sequence is TGTGCCAGCAGTCGGGTGGCTAGCGGGAGGTCCCGGGGAGAGGAGCAGTACTTC.